This T cell receptor (beta chain) was sequenced in a study of T-cell memory formation after mild COVID-19. Findings and caveats of the study: Pre-infection memory carried some responding clones, suggesting that cross-reactive memory joined.

TCRdb reanalysed the 5' RACE reads using MiXCR and keeps one entry per CDR3 protein. Of approximately 180,000 distinct CDR3 sequences listed, roughly 17% are singletons. This clonotype was found many times. Its antigen is currently unknown. The CDR3 sequence is 17 residues long. The trim removed 0 bases at V and 0 bases at J, leaving 10 bases unmatched. Germline V gene lookup returns CDR1 DFQATT and CDR2 SNEGSKA (reference sequence). This receptor was identified in an adult woman who had mild COVID-19 (a few samples of this study predate the infection). Cell type and time point are not known. Sequenced sample: PBMCs or a T cell subset sorted from them (not recorded which). The V call is TRBV20-1, the J call TRBJ2-7, with 8 bases matching TRBD2. In nucleotides, the CDR3 is TGCAGTGCTAGAGATCAATTGGGCGGGGGGAACTCCTACGAGCAGTACTTC. It specifies CSARDQLGGGNSYEQYF.